The 16 T cell receptor beta chains in this list originate from one sample, sequenced in a study of cytomegalovirus exposure and HLA in healthy donors. Vbeta (60) and Jbeta (13) primers were used in the PCR. Using immunoSEQ multiplex PCR, the repertoire was profiled, and TCRdb retains in-frame clones only, with some absent. Altogether hundreds of thousands of clones are present, around nine tenths being singletons, with the ten largest covering 0.9% to 1.1%. The sequenced sample consisted of PBMCs. The receptors come from a woman between 18 and 30 years old in good health and CMV-seronegative.

The V gene is TRBV9, the J gene TRBJ2-7; TRBD2 matches at 12 bases. Germline CDR1 is SGDLS and CDR2 is YYNGEE. The V gene end was trimmed by 4 bases and the J gene end by 7 bases; junction bases not matched to a gene: 6. This CDR3 contains 14 residues. The CDR3 sequence is CASSSGLAGFEQYF. The CDR3, as DNA: TGTGCCAGCAGCTCCGGACTAGCGGGATTTGAGCAGTACTTC. Based on the CDR3 plus reference TRBV9 and TRBJ2-7, the full variable domain is DSGVTQTPKHLITATGQRVTLRCSPRSGDLSVYWYQQSLDQGLQFLIQYYNGEERAKGNILERFSAQQFPDLHSELNLSSLELGDSALYFCASSSGLAGFEQYFGPGTRLTVT.

The V call is TRBV10-3, the J call TRBJ2-7; a weak D match, TRBD2 (6 bases). Germline V gene sequence: CDR1 ENHRY, CDR2 SYGVKD. Trimming left V 6 bases short and J 5 bases short, with 17 bases between. CDR3 length: 14 amino acids. Here the CDR3 reads CAISPGLAANEQYF. The CDR3 coding sequence is TGTGCCATCAGCCCGGGACTCGCCGCCAACGAGCAGTACTTC.

The V call is TRBV6-1, the J call TRBJ1-6; 7 nucleotides line up with TRBD1. Germline CDR1 is MNHNS and CDR2 is SASEGT. The CDR3 has 19 amino acids. V dropped 2 bases and J dropped 6; count of bases not matched to a gene: 16. CDR3 sequence reads: CASSESMWDSSLPNSPLHF. The CDR3 nucleotides are TGTGCCAGCAGTGAAAGTATGTGGGACAGTAGCCTACCTAATTCACCCCTCCACTTT.

This sequence joins TRBV12-5 and TRBJ1-2, with D unresolved. The CDR3 has 12 amino acids. V was trimmed by 5 bases and J by 4 bases, leaving 8 bases between them. Germline V lookup: CDR1 LGHNT, CDR2 FRNRAP. The CDR3: CASGLGGYGYTF. For the CDR3, the DNA is TGTGCTAGTGGTCTAGGCGGCTATGGCTACACCTTC.

This chain connects TRBV5-1 to TRBJ2-2; 10 bases agree with TRBD2. V shed 4 bases and J 1 base; nucleotides not matched to a gene: 4. This CDR3 contains 16 residues. Germline V gives CDR1 SGHRS, CDR2 YFSETQ. Written as DNA, the CDR3 is TGCGCCAGCAGCACCGGGACTAGCGTGAACACCGGGGAGCTGTTTTTT. Protein sequence: CASSTGTSVNTGELFF.

This rearrangement joins TRBV5-3 to TRBJ1-5; maybe TRBD1 (5 bases). TRBV5-3 carries the ORF label, with uncertain function. The CDR3 has 16 amino acids. The V and J ends lost 4 bases and 4 bases respectively, with 18 bases between them. The CDR3 here is CARSRRAPDPNQPQHF. As DNA, the CDR3 is TGTGCCAGAAGCCGCAGGGCACCCGACCCTAATCAGCCCCAGCATTTT.

This clone has only one observation. The chain uses TRBV5-4 and TRBJ2-7, with 8 bases matching TRBD2. The CDR3 runs 15 residues. Per the germline V gene, CDR1 is SGHNT and CDR2 is YYREEE (reference sequence). V trimming: 4 bases; J trimming: 5 bases; junction bases outside the gene matches: 11. The CDR3 DNA follows: TGTGCCAGCAGCATCATAGCGGGAATGCCGGACGAGCAGTACTTC. It specifies CASSIIAGMPDEQYF.

The chain uses TRBV7-2 and TRBJ2-7; D might be TRBD1 (6 bases). Germline-derived CDR1 and CDR2 are SGHTA and FQGNSA. The CDR3 is made up of 15 amino acids. The V and J ends lost 6 bases and 0 bases respectively, with 15 bases between them. This CDR3 reads CASSPEGGLSYEQYF. The CDR3 bases are TGTGCCAGCAGTCCAGAAGGGGGTCTCTCCTACGAGCAGTACTTC.

This clone was detected only once. V and J are TRBV11-2 and TRBJ2-7; 9 bases are shared with TRBD2. The CDR3 extends over 14 amino acids. CDR1 SGHAT and CDR2 FQNNGV come from the germline V gene. Germline trimming cut 5 bases from V and 5 bases from J; bases unmatched to any gene: 7. The chain's CDR3 is CASSPRGGEHEQYF. For the CDR3, the DNA is TGTGCCAGCAGCCCGCGGGGGGGCGAGCACGAGCAGTACTTC.

The chain has TRBV4-3 and TRBJ2-5; 12 bases match TRBD1. The CDR3 is 19 amino acids. In germline, CDR1 is LGHNA, CDR2 YSLEER. J gave up 4 bases and V 1 base, and 13 bases lay outside the gene matches. The CDR3: CASSQVLRDRGLAGETQYF. Written as DNA, the CDR3 is TGCGCCAGCAGCCAAGTTCTCCGGGACAGGGGGCTAGCGGGAGAGACCCAGTACTTC.

This chain links TRBV11-3 with TRBJ2-2; 9 bases fit TRBD1. After removal of 4 bases from V and 2 bases from J, the junction contained 5 bases not matched to a gene. The CDR3 contains 16 residues. Looked up from germline, CDR1 is SGHNT and CDR2 is YENEEA. The CDR3, as DNA: TGTGCCAGCAGCTCTCGGGGACAGGGTAACACCGGGGAGCTGTTTTTT. Translating gives CASSSRGQGNTGELFF.

CDR3: CASSEEVYYQPQHF. The DNA of the CDR3 is TGTGCCAGCAGCGAAGAGGTCTATTATCAGCCCCAGCATTTT. This chain connects TRBV7-6 to TRBJ1-5; no clear D. Germline V gene lookup returns CDR1 SGHVS and CDR2 FNYEAQ. There are 14 residues in the CDR3. Deletions cut 5 bases from V and 5 bases from J, with 13 bases between.

The J gene is TRBJ2-3, the V gene TRBV7-2; the match to TRBD2 covers 10 bases. Germline CDR1 and CDR2: SGHTA and FQGNSA. The CDR3 totals 15 residues. The V gene end was trimmed by 4 bases and the J gene end by 10 bases; junction bases not matched to a gene: 11. The CDR3 spells CASSSSGGLGGAQYF. CDR3 coding DNA: TGTGCCAGCAGCTCTAGCGGGGGATTGGGAGGTGCGCAGTATTTT.

This clone was seen a single time. The rearrangement uses TRBV19 and TRBJ2-4; TRBD1 agrees at 12 bases. The V gene's germline CDR1 is LNHDA and CDR2 SQIVND (reference sequence). The V and J ends lost 4 bases and 5 bases, in that order; junction bases with no gene match: 6. CDR3 length: 16 amino acids. The CDR3 DNA reads as TGTGCCAGTAGTAAAACCGGGACAGGGGGCCAAAACATTCAGTACTTC. This codes for CASSKTGTGGQNIQYF.

This chain links TRBV10-1 with TRBJ2-1; TRBD2 might be the D (6 bases). The V and J ends lost 2 bases and 1 base respectively, with 18 bases between them. The CDR3 spans 18 residues. Germline CDR1 reads WNHNN; CDR2 reads SYGVQD (reference sequence). Here the CDR3 reads CASSETEPSGPSYNEQFF. For the CDR3, the DNA is TGCGCCAGCAGTGAGACCGAACCGAGCGGGCCATCCTACAATGAGCAGTTCTTC.

The chain combines TRBV11-2 with TRBJ2-7; D might be TRBD1 (5 bases). The V and J ends lost 4 bases and 3 bases respectively, with 13 bases between them. Germline-derived CDR1 and CDR2 are SGHAT and FQNNGV. The CDR3 is 14 residues long. The CDR3 sequence is CASSSALTDYEQYF. The CDR3 region has the DNA TGTGCCAGCAGCTCGGCGTTGACAGACTACGAGCAGTACTTC.